The present TCR beta chain was sequenced within a study of blood T cell repertoires in COVID-19. Study as a whole: Collection of acute and convalescent COVID-19 samples took place in the United States, Italy and Spain.

The repertoire was sequenced with immunoSEQ multiplex PCR; TCRdb's copy has only in-frame clones and lacks some. The sample contains 150,000 to 200,000 clones, around 82% of which appear only once. Germline CDR1 and CDR2: MNHNY and SVGAGI (reference sequence). V was cut by 5 bases and J by 5 bases, with 21 bases left in between. The CDR3 extends over 17 amino acids. This clone has only one observation. The sequence derives from a woman aged 55-69 years with acute COVID-19. The V call is TRBV6-6, the J call TRBJ1-4; no clear D gene. Specimen: PBMCs or T cells enriched from blood (not recorded which). DNA for the CDR3: TGTGCCAGCAGTCTTCCAACGCCGCATGGAGGGAATGAAAAACTGTTTTTT. This sequence encodes CASSLPTPHGGNEKLFF.